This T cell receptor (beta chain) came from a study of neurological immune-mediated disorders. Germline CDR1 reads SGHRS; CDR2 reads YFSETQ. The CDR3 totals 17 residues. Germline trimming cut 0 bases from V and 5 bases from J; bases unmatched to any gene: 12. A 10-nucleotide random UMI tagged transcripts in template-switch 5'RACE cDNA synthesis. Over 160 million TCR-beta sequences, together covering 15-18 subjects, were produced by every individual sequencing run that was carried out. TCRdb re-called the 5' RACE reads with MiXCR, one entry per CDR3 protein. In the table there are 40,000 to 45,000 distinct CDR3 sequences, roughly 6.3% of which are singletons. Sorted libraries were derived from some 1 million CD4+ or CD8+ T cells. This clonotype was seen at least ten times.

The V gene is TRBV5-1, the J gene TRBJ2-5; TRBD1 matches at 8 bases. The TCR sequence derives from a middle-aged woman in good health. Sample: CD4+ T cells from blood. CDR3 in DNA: TGCGCCAGCAGCTTGGGGACATGGACAGGGCCCCGGGAGACCCAGTACTTC. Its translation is CASSLGTWTGPRETQYF.